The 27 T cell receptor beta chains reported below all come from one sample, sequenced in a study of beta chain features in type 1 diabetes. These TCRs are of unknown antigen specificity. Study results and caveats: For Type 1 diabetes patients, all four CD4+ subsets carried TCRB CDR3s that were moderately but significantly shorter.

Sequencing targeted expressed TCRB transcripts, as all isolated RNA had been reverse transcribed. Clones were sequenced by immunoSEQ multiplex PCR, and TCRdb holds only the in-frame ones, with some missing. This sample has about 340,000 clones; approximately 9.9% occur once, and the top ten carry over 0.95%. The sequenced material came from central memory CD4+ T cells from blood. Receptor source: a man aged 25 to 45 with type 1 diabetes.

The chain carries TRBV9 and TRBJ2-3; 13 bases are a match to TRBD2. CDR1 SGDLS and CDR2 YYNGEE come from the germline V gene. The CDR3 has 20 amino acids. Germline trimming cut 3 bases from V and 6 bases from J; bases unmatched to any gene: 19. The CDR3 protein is CASSARSKLGTSGVGDTQYF. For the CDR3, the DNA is TGTGCCAGCAGCGCTCGTAGCAAACTCGGGACTAGCGGGGTTGGGGATACGCAGTATTTT.

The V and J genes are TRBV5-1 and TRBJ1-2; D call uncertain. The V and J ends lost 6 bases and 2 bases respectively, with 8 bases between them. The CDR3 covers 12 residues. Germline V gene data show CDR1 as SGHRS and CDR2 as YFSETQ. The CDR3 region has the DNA TGCGCCAGCACGGCAGACAACTATGGCTACACCTTC. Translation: CASTADNYGYTF.

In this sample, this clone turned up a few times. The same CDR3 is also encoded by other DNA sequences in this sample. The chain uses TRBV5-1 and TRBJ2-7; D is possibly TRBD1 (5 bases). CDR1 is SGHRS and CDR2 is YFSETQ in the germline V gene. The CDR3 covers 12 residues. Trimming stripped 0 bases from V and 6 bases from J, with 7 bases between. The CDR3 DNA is TGCGCCAGCAGCTTGGATAGGGGCGAGCAGTACTTC. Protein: CASSLDRGEQYF.

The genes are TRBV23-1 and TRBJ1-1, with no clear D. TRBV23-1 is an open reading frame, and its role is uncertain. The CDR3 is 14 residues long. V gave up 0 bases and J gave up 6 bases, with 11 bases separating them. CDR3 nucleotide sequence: TGCGCCAGCAGTCAATCTTGTGAGCCTCCTGAAGCTTTCTTT. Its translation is CASSQSCEPPEAFF.

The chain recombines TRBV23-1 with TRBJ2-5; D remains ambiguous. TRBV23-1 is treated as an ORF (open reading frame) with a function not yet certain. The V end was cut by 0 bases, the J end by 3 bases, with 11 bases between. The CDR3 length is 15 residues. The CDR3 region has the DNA TGCGCCAGCAGTCAATCTCCCCCACGAAAAGAGACCCAGTACTTC. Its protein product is CASSQSPPRKETQYF.

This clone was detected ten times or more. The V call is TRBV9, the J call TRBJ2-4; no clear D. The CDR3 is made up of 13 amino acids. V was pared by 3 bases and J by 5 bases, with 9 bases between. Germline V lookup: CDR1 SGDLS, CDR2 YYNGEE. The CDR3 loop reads CASSASKENIQYF. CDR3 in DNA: TGTGCCAGCAGCGCTTCAAAGGAAAACATTCAGTACTTC.

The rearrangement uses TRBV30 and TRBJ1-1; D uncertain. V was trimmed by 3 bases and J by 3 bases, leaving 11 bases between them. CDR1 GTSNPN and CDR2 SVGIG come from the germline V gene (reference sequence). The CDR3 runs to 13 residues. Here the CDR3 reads CAWSIRLDTEAFF. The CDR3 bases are TGTGCCTGGAGCATACGGTTAGACACTGAAGCTTTCTTT. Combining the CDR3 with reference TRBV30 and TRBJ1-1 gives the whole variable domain SQTIHQWPATLVQPVGSPLSLECTVEGTSNPNLYWYRQAAGRGLQLLFYSVGIGQISSEVPQNLSASRPQDRQFILSSKKLLLSDSGFYLCAWSIRLDTEAFFGQGTRLTVV.

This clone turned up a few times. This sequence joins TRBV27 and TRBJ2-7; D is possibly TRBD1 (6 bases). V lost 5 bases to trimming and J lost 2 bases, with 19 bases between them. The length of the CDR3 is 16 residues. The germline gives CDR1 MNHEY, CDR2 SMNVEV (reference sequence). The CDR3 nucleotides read TGTGCCAGCAGTAATACAGGGCATCCCACGACCTACGAGCAGTACTTC. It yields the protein CASSNTGHPTTYEQYF.

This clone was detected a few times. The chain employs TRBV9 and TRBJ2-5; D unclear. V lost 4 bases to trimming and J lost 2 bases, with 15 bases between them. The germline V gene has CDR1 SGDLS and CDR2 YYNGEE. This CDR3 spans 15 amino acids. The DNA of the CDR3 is TGTGCCAGCAGCCCCCGTGGCCGATTTCAAGAGACCCAGTACTTC. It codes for CASSPRGRFQETQYF.

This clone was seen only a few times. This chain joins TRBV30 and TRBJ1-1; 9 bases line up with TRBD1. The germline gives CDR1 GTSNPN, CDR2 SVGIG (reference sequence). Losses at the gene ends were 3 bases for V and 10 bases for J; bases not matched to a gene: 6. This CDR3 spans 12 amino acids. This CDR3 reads CAWRAGTGRAFF. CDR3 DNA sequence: TGTGCCTGGAGGGCGGGGACAGGGAGAGCTTTCTTT.

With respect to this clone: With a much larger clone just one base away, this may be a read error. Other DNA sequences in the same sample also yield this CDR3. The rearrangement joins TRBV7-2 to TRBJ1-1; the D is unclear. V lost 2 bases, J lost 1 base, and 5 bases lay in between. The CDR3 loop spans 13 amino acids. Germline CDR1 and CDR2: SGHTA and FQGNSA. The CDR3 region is CASSLLGNTEAFF. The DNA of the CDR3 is TGTGCCAGCAGCTTACTGGGGAACACTGAAGCTTTCTTT.

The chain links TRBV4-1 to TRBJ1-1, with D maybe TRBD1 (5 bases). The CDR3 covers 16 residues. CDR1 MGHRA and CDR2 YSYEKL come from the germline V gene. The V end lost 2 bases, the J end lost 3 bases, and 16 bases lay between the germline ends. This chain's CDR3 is CASSQPTRALDTEAFF. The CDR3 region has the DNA TGCGCCAGCAGCCAACCCACCAGGGCGTTGGACACTGAAGCTTTCTTT.

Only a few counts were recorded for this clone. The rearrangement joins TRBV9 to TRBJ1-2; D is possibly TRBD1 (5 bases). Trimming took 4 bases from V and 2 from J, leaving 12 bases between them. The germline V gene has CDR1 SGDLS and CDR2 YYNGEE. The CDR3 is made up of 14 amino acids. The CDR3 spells CASSPGTGNYGYTF. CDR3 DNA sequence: TGTGCCAGCAGCCCGGGGACGGGAAACTATGGCTACACCTTC.

CDR3 amino acids: CASSLASGRTEAFF. In DNA, the CDR3 is TGTGCCAGCAGCTTGGCCTCAGGGAGAACTGAAGCTTTCTTT. The rearrangement joins TRBV5-6 to TRBJ1-1; a weak D match, TRBD1 (5 bases). This CDR3 spans 14 amino acids. The V gene's germline CDR1 is SGHDT and CDR2 YYEEEE. Trimming took 0 bases from V and 5 from J, leaving 11 bases between them.

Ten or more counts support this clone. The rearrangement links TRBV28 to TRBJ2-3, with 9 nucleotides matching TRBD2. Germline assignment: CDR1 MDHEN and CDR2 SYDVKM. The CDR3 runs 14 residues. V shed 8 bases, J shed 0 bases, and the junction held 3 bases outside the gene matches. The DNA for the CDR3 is TGTGCCAGCCTTCTAGCGGGGAGCACAGATACGCAGTATTTT. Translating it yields CASLLAGSTDTQYF.

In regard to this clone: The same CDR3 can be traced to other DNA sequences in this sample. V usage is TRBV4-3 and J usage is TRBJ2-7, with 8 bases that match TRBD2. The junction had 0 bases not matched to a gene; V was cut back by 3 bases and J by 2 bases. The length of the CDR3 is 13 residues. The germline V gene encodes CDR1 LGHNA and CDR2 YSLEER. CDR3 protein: CASSQGLAYEQYF. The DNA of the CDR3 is TGCGCCAGCAGCCAGGGACTAGCCTACGAGCAGTACTTC.

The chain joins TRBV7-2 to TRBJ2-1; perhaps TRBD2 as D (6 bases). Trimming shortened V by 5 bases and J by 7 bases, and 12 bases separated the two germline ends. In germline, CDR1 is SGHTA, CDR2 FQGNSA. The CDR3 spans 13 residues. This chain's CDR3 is CASSIGTLNEQFF. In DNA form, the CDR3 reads TGTGCCAGCAGCATCGGGACTTTGAATGAGCAGTTCTTC.

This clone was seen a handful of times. CDR3 nucleotide sequence: TGTGCCAGCAACTTGGACAGAGGGAATTCACCCCTCCACTTT. It translates to CASNLDRGNSPLHF. This rearrangement joins TRBV2 to TRBJ1-6; TRBD1 might be the D (6 bases). Trimming removed 7 bases from V and 7 bases from J, with 14 bases in between. This CDR3 spans 14 amino acids. Germline V gene sequence: CDR1 SNHLY, CDR2 FYNNEI. Combining the CDR3 with reference TRBV2 and TRBJ1-6 gives the whole variable domain EPEVTQTPSHQVTQMGQEVILRCVPISNHLYFYWYRQILGQKVEFLVSFYNNEISEKSEIFDDQFSVERPDGSNFTLKIRSTKLEDSAMYFCASNLDRGNSPLHFGNGTRLTVT.

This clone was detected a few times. The CDR3 nucleotides read TGTGCCAGCAGCCAAGGGACACTCTCCTACGAGCAGTACTTC. Translation: CASSQGTLSYEQYF. The chain combines TRBV7-9 with TRBJ2-7; D may be TRBD1 (6 bases). Per germline, CDR1 SEHNR and CDR2 FQNEAQ (reference sequence). Trimming left V 5 bases short and J 0 bases short, with 11 bases between. CDR3 length equals 14 residues. The whole variable domain, filled in from reference TRBV7-9 and TRBJ2-7, reads DTGVSQNPRHKITKRGQNVTFRCDPISEHNRLYWYRQTLGQGPEFLTYFQNEAQLEKSRLLSDRFSAERPKGSFSTLEIQRTEQGDSAMYLCASSQGTLSYEQYFGPGTRLTVT.

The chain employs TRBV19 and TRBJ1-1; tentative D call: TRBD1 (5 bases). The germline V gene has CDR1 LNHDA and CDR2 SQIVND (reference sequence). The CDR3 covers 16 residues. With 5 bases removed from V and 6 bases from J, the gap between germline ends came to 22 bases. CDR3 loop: CASSPRGRGSEAEAFF. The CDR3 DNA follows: TGTGCCAGTAGTCCCCGGGGCCGCGGCTCGGAGGCTGAAGCTTTCTTT.

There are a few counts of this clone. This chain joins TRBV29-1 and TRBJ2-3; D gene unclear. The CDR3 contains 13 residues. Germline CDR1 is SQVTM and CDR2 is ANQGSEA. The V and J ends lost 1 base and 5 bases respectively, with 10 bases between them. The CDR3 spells CSVEGGWRDTQYF. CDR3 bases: TGCAGCGTTGAAGGTGGTTGGAGAGATACGCAGTATTTT.

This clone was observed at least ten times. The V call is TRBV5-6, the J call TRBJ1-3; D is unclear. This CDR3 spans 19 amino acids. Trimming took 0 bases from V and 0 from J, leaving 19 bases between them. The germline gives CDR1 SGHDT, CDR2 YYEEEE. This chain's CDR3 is CASSLAFGDTTPSGNTIYF. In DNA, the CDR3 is TGTGCCAGCAGCTTGGCCTTTGGTGACACTACGCCCTCTGGAAACACCATATATTTT. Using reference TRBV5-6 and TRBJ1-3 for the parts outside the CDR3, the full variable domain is DAGVTQSPTHLIKTRGQQVTLRCSPKSGHDTVSWYQQALGQGPQFIFQYYEEEERQRGNFPDRFSGHQFPNYSSELNVNALLLGDSALYLCASSLAFGDTTPSGNTIYFGEGSWLTVV.

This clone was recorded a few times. CDR3: CASSTSGGANTQYF. The CDR3 bases are TGTGCCAGCAGCACTAGCGGGGGGGCAAATACGCAGTATTTT. The chain uses TRBV7-2 and TRBJ2-3; TRBD2 agrees at 13 bases. Germline V CDR1 and CDR2: SGHTA, FQGNSA. V shed 5 bases, J shed 7 bases, and the junction held 3 bases outside the gene matches. This CDR3 is 14 amino acids long.

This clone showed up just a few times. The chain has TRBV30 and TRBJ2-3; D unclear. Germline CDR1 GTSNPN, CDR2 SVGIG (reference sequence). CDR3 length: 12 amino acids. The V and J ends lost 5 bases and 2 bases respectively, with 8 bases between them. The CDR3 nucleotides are TGTGCCTGGGGGGTATCCACAGATACGCAGTATTTT. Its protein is CAWGVSTDTQYF. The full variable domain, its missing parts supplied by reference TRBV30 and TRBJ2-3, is SQTIHQWPATLVQPVGSPLSLECTVEGTSNPNLYWYRQAAGRGLQLLFYSVGIGQISSEVPQNLSASRPQDRQFILSSKKLLLSDSGFYLCAWGVSTDTQYFGPGTRLTVL.

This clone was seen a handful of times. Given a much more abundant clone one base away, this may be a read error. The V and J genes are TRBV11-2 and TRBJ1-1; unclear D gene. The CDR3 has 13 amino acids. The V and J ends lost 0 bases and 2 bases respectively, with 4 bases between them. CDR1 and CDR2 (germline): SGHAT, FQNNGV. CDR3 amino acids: CASSLEGNTEAFF. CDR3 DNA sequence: TGTGCCAGCAGCTTAGAGGGTAACACTGAAGCTTTCTTT.

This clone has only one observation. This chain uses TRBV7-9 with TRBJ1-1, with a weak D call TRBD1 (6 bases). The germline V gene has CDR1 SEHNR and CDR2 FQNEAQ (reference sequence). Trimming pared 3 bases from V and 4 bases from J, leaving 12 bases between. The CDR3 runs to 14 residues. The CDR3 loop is CASSFNGGLTEAFF. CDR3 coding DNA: TGTGCCAGCAGCTTCAATGGGGGCCTCACTGAAGCTTTCTTT.

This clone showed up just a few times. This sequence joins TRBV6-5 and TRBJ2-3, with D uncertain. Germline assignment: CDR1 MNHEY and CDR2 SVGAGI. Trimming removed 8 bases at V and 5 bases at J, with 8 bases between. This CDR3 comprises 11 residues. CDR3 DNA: TGTGCCAGCTTCAAGGGAGATACGCAGTATTTT. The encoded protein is CASFKGDTQYF.